This entry lists 24 T cell receptor beta chains sequenced from one sample in a study of OX40 agonist ivuxolimab in advanced cancers. Receptor amplification or capture employed the immunoSEQ multiplex PCR assay. The table was pulled from immuneACCESS by TCRdb, which kept in-frame rearrangements only. Such tables lose some clones; where checked, under half of the loss comes from unresolved V genes, and the rest has no known cause. A total of some 94,000 clones appear in this sample, 95% to 97% of them only once. Just over 2% of the sample goes to the ten largest clones. Here the sequenced sample was CD4+ or CD8+ T cells sorted from blood, taken in a trial of the OX40 agonist ivuxolimab. The receptors originated from an adult with an advanced solid tumor such as melanoma, head and neck, liver or kidney cancer.

The chain couples TRBV5-4 to TRBJ2-7; 13 bases are a match to TRBD2. Trimming cost V 4 bases and J 0 bases; bases outside gene matches: 4. The germline CDR1 and CDR2 sequences are SGHNT and YYREEE (reference sequence). CDR3 length: 16 residues. Here the CDR3 reads CASSIGTSGNSYEQYF. CDR3 DNA: TGTGCCAGCAGCATTGGGACTAGCGGGAACTCCTACGAGCAGTACTTC.

This clone was observed once. V and J are TRBV11-3 and TRBJ1-1, with 8 bases that match TRBD1. Germline trimming cut 5 bases from V and 2 bases from J; bases unmatched to any gene: 7. From germline, CDR1 is SGHNT and CDR2 YENEEA. CDR3 length: 15 residues. This chain's CDR3 is CASSVPGQANTEAFF. In DNA form, the CDR3 reads TGTGCCAGCAGCGTTCCGGGACAGGCAAACACTGAAGCTTTCTTT. The whole variable domain, filled in from reference TRBV11-3 and TRBJ1-1, reads EAGVVQSPRYKIIEKKQPVAFWCNPISGHNTLYWYLQNLGQGPELLIRYENEEAVDDSQLPKDRFSAERLKGVDSTLKIQPAELGDSAVYLCASSVPGQANTEAFFGQGTRLTVV.

CDR3 sequence reads: CAISESGTYSVGFNEQFF. CDR3 DNA: TGTGCCATCAGTGAGTCGGGGACATACTCAGTTGGGTTCAATGAGCAGTTCTTC. The rearrangement links TRBV10-3 to TRBJ2-1, with D perhaps matching TRBD1 (6 bases). The CDR3 spans 18 residues. V was trimmed by 0 bases and J by 6 bases, leaving 21 bases between them. CDR1 is ENHRY, CDR2 SYGVKD, per germline.

The gene calls are TRBV28 and TRBJ2-5, with D possibly being TRBD2 (7 bases). Germline CDR1 and CDR2: MDHEN and SYDVKM. Trimming took off 7 bases at V and 5 bases at J, with 20 bases between the two ends. The CDR3 loop spans 15 amino acids. The CDR3 reads CASKEGEGWSETQYF. CDR3 bases: TGTGCCAGCAAGGAGGGGGAGGGATGGTCTGAGACCCAGTACTTC.

The V call is TRBV7-8, the J call TRBJ2-3; D is undetermined. Germline loops: CDR1 SGHVS, CDR2 FQNEAQ. CDR3 length: 15 residues. V gave up 1 base and J gave up 5 bases, with 13 bases separating them. The CDR3 region is CASSLGDMVGDTQYF. In DNA form, the CDR3 reads TGTGCCAGCAGCTTAGGTGACATGGTTGGAGATACGCAGTATTTT.

The V gene is TRBV7-6, the J gene TRBJ2-3; D ambiguous. CDR1 SGHVS and CDR2 FNYEAQ come from the germline V gene. Trimming removed 5 bases at V and 0 bases at J, with 3 bases between. CDR3 length equals 12 residues. The CDR3 spells CASSQSTDTQYF. DNA of the CDR3: TGTGCCAGCAGCCAAAGCACAGATACGCAGTATTTT. Full variable domain (outside the CDR3, taken from reference TRBV7-6 and TRBJ2-3): GAGVSQSPRYKVTKRGQDVALRCDPISGHVSLYWYRQALGQGPEFLTYFNYEAQQDKSGLPNDRFSAERPEGSISTLTIQRTEQRDSAMYRCASSQSTDTQYFGPGTRLTVL.

This chain connects TRBV4-2 to TRBJ2-3; D remains unclear. Trimming stripped 0 bases from V and 2 bases from J, with 9 bases between. The CDR3 totals 15 residues. Per germline, CDR1 LGHNA and CDR2 YNFKEQ. DNA of the CDR3: TGTGCCAGCAGCCAAGAAGCACTTACCACAGATACGCAGTATTTT. Its translation: CASSQEALTTDTQYF.

The chain couples TRBV2 to TRBJ2-7; 7 positions match TRBD1. With V trimmed by 6 bases and J by 2 bases, 7 bases remained unmatched. This CDR3 has 14 residues. Germline V gene sequence: CDR1 SNHLY, CDR2 FYNNEI. The CDR3 sequence: CASSSGQITYEQYF. The CDR3 bases are TGTGCCAGCAGCTCGGGACAGATAACCTACGAGCAGTACTTC.

CDR3 bases: TGTGCCAGCACAGCGGGAGCCGCGGGGGAGCAGTACTTC. Amino acid sequence: CASTAGAAGEQYF. The V call is TRBV27, the J call TRBJ2-7, with 8 bases fitting TRBD2. J lost 7 bases, V lost 7 bases, and 9 bases had no gene match. The germline CDR1 and CDR2 sequences are MNHEY and SMNVEV (reference sequence). The CDR3 runs to 13 residues.

The chain employs TRBV27 and TRBJ2-7; D gene ambiguous. Germline V gene data show CDR1 as MNHEY and CDR2 as SMNVEV (reference sequence). Trimming removed 3 bases at V and 3 bases at J, with 9 bases between. The CDR3 covers 13 residues. DNA for the CDR3: TGTGCCAGCAGTTTGGCCAGTGGCTACGAGCAGTACTTC. Amino acids: CASSLASGYEQYF.

The rearrangement uses TRBV7-9 and TRBJ2-3; unclear D gene. Trimming pared 2 bases from V and 0 bases from J, leaving 9 bases between. This CDR3 has 15 amino acids. In germline, CDR1 is SEHNR, CDR2 FQNEAQ (reference sequence). CDR3 region: CASSLSSASTDTQYF. CDR3 DNA sequence: TGTGCCAGCAGCTTAAGTTCAGCTAGCACAGATACGCAGTATTTT.

In DNA, the CDR3 is TGTGCCAGCAGCTGGACCGGGACATTAAACTACGAGCAGTACTTC. Residues: CASSWTGTLNYEQYF. The chain is built from TRBV5-8 and TRBJ2-7, with D possibly matching TRBD1 (6 bases). CDR3 length equals 15 residues. Germline V gives CDR1 SGHTS, CDR2 YDEGEE. V was clipped by 3 bases and J by 3 bases, with 16 bases between them.

The chain carries TRBV19 and TRBJ2-3, with D possibly being TRBD1 or TRBD2 (5 bases each). The CDR3 contains 14 residues. V was pared by 4 bases and J by 4 bases, with 12 bases between. The germline gives CDR1 LNHDA, CDR2 SQIVND (reference sequence). The CDR3 coding sequence is TGTGCCAGTAGTAGTGAGGGGCCCGCAGATACGCAGTATTTT. Protein product: CASSSEGPADTQYF. The full variable domain, completed using reference TRBV19 and TRBJ2-3, is DGGITQSPKYLFRKEGQNVTLSCEQNLNHDAMYWYRQDPGQGLRLIYYSQIVNDFQKGDIAEGYSVSREKKESFPLTVTSAQKNPTAFYLCASSSEGPADTQYFGPGTRLTVL.

The chain recombines TRBV7-9 with TRBJ2-7; 11 nucleotides match TRBD1. Trimming at V came to 4 bases and at J to 3 bases, leaving 8 bases not matched to a gene. Germline V gene lookup returns CDR1 SEHNR and CDR2 FQNEAQ (reference sequence). There are 16 residues in the CDR3. CDR3 amino acids: CASSSLLDRGLYEQYF. The CDR3, as DNA: TGTGCCAGCAGCTCTCTATTGGACAGGGGGCTCTACGAGCAGTACTTC.

V and J are TRBV5-4 and TRBJ2-2; a possible D gene is TRBD2 (5 bases). V lost 0 bases, J lost 4 bases, and 13 bases lay in between. The CDR3 has 16 amino acids. Germline V gene sequence: CDR1 SGHNT, CDR2 YYREEE (reference sequence). The CDR3 sequence is CASSLEFGGSTGELFF. In DNA, the CDR3 is TGTGCCAGCAGCTTGGAGTTCGGTGGGAGCACCGGGGAGCTGTTTTTT.

The sample holds one count of this clone. This chain joins TRBV7-6 and TRBJ2-7; D remains ambiguous. Germline V gene sequence: CDR1 SGHVS, CDR2 FNYEAQ. This CDR3 is 13 amino acids long. V lost 4 bases and J 0 bases, leaving 7 bases between the germline ends. CDR3 region: CASSSTTSYEQYF. CDR3 in DNA: TGTGCCAGCAGCTCGACGACCTCCTACGAGCAGTACTTC.

The rearrangement uses TRBV7-9 and TRBJ1-1; 8 positions match TRBD1. Germline CDR1 SEHNR, CDR2 FQNEAQ (reference sequence). The ends lost 4 bases at V and 7 bases at J; junction bases unmatched: 8. The CDR3 sequence is 14 residues long. The DNA of the CDR3 is TGTGCCAGCAGCTCCACGTCCGGGACAGGTGAAGCTTTCTTT. This encodes CASSSTSGTGEAFF.

CDR3 sequence (DNA): TGTGCTAGTGGTTTGGTACGGGTAGGAGGTCACACACTATACTCCTACGAGCAGTACTTC. Protein sequence: CASGLVRVGGHTLYSYEQYF. V gene TRBV12-5 combines with J gene TRBJ2-7, with D tentatively TRBD2 (5 bases). Germline-derived CDR1 and CDR2 are LGHNT and FRNRAP. The CDR3 consists of 20 residues. With 0 bases removed from V and 0 bases from J, the gap between germline ends came to 24 bases.

V usage is TRBV4-1 and J usage is TRBJ2-2; 9 bases fit TRBD1. Germline V gives CDR1 MGHRA, CDR2 YSYEKL. Trimming took 5 bases from V and 3 from J; bases not matched to a gene: 7. This CDR3 is 16 amino acids long. The CDR3 nucleotides read TGCGCCAGCAGCTACCGGGACAGGGACGACACCGGGGAGCTGTTTTTT. Protein: CASSYRDRDDTGELFF.

The chain has TRBV9 and TRBJ2-2; D is possibly TRBD2 (6 bases). Trimming left V 2 bases short and J 6 bases short, with 17 bases between. Germline CDR1 reads SGDLS; CDR2 reads YYNGEE. CDR3 length: 16 amino acids. CDR3 bases: TGTGCCAGCAGCGTCGGCGGGACCGGCTCATCCGGGGAGCTGTTTTTT. It encodes CASSVGGTGSSGELFF.

This chain joins TRBV7-9 and TRBJ1-1, with a tentative D call TRBD1 (5 bases). The ends were cut back, 4 bases at V and 7 bases at J, with 13 bases in the middle. Germline lookup yields CDR1 SEHNR and CDR2 FQNEAQ (reference sequence). This CDR3 is 13 amino acids long. In DNA form, the CDR3 reads TGTGCCAGCAGCTCCCCTGTGGGGGATGAAGCTTTCTTT. This codes for CASSSPVGDEAFF.

This sequence joins TRBV30 and TRBJ1-1, with D uncertain. CDR1 and CDR2 (germline): GTSNPN, SVGIG (reference sequence). There are 14 residues in the CDR3. V lost 4 bases and J lost 5, with 17 bases in between. CDR3 sequence reads: CAWNGVGVGTEAFF. CDR3 in DNA: TGTGCCTGGAACGGTGTCGGGGTGGGGACTGAAGCTTTCTTT.

The chain links TRBV7-9 to TRBJ2-3; possible D gene TRBD2, 6 bases. V was pared by 6 bases and J by 6 bases, with 19 bases between. From germline, CDR1 is SEHNR and CDR2 FQNEAQ (reference sequence). This CDR3 contains 15 residues. CDR3: CASRPAEGLLDTQYF. CDR3 DNA: TGTGCCAGCAGGCCCGCGGAGGGGCTCTTGGATACGCAGTATTTT.

J is TRBJ2-7 and V is TRBV4-1, with TRBD1 matching over 7 bases. CDR3 length: 15 amino acids. The V gene end was trimmed by 4 bases and the J gene end by 1 base; junction bases not matched to a gene: 7. Germline V gene lookup returns CDR1 MGHRA and CDR2 YSYEKL. In nucleotides, the CDR3 is TGCGCCAGCAGCCTCGCCCGGGACAGTTCCTACGAGCAGTACTTC. Protein product: CASSLARDSSYEQYF.